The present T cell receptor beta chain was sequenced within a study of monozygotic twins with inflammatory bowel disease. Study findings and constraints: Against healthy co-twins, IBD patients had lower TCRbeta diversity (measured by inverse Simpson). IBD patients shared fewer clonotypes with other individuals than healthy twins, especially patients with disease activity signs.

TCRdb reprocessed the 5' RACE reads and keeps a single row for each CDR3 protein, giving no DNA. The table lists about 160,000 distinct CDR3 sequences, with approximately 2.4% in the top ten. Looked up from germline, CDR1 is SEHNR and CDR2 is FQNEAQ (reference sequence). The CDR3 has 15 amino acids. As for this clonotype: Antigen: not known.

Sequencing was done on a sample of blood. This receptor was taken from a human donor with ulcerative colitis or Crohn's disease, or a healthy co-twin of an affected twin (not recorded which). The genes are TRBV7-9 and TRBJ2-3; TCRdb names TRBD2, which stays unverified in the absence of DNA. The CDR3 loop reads CASRLTPGPTDTQYF.